The 15 T cell receptor beta chains given below trace back to one sample, sequenced in a study of CD8+ T cells in alopecia areata. cDNA prepared by RNA extraction and subsequent reverse transcription served as the template for sequencing. Libraries were prepared by immunoSEQ multiplex PCR; TCRdb keeps only in-frame clonotypes and omits some of them. The sample records 100,000 to 150,000 clones, approximately 48% being singletons. Sequencing used CD8+ T cells sorted from blood, obtained at week 0. The receptor set was obtained from a human donor with alopecia areata.

This clone was counted a few times. The chain joins TRBV4-1 to TRBJ2-7; D possibly corresponds to TRBD1 (6 bases). The CDR3 contains 17 residues. Trimming took 0 bases from V and 5 from J, leaving 20 bases between them. Germline V gives CDR1 MGHRA, CDR2 YSYEKL. The CDR3 is CASSQEPGQRIYDEQYF. CDR3 sequence (DNA): TGCGCCAGCAGCCAAGAGCCCGGACAGAGGATCTACGACGAGCAGTACTTC.

This clone was seen only a few times. The chain combines TRBV9 with TRBJ2-5; D uncertain. This CDR3 contains 12 residues. Germline lookup yields CDR1 SGDLS and CDR2 YYNGEE. Trimming cost V 1 base and J 5 bases, with 6 bases left between them. CDR3 bases: TGTGCCAGCAGCGTACGCGGCGAGACCCAGTACTTC. It encodes CASSVRGETQYF.

The gene calls are TRBV5-1 and TRBJ1-1; 11 bases fit TRBD1. CDR1 and CDR2 (germline): SGHRS, YFSETQ. V was pared by 4 bases and J by 4 bases, with 9 bases of the junction left unmatched. This CDR3 has 16 amino acids. The DNA for the CDR3 is TGCGCCAGCAGCCCCGGACAGGGGGCGTTGGGCACTGAAGCTTTCTTT. Translation gives CASSPGQGALGTEAFF.

This rearrangement joins TRBV29-1 to TRBJ2-2; 11 bases agree with TRBD1. The junction had 11 bases not matched to a gene; V was cut back by 2 bases and J by 6 bases. The CDR3 runs 17 residues. Germline V gives CDR1 SQVTM, CDR2 ANQGSEA. CDR3 protein: CSVELSGTGGVAGELFF. The CDR3, as DNA: TGCAGCGTTGAACTCTCAGGGACAGGGGGAGTCGCCGGGGAGCTGTTTTTT.

The chain joins TRBV5-6 to TRBJ2-7; D could derive from TRBD1 or TRBD2 (5 bases each). Germline V CDR1 and CDR2: SGHDT, YYEEEE. Trimming took 0 bases from V and 12 from J, leaving 13 bases between them. CDR3 length: 12 amino acids. The CDR3 DNA is TGTGCCAGCAGCTTGGTTTTGGGGGATCCGTACTTC. Translating gives CASSLVLGDPYF. Supplemented by reference TRBV5-6 and TRBJ2-7, the full variable domain reads DAGVTQSPTHLIKTRGQQVTLRCSPKSGHDTVSWYQQALGQGPQFIFQYYEEEERQRGNFPDRFSGHQFPNYSSELNVNALLLGDSALYLCASSLVLGDPYFGPGTRLTVT.

This clone was seen more than once but under ten times. The J gene is TRBJ2-3, the V gene TRBV2; 7 bases map to TRBD2. This CDR3 comprises 16 residues. Germline values: CDR1 SNHLY, CDR2 FYNNEI. Unmatched junction bases numbered 6, after V lost 3 bases and J lost 0 bases. CDR3 DNA sequence: TGTGCCAGCAGTGAGGGCGGGGGAGTAAGCACAGATACGCAGTATTTT. This sequence encodes CASSEGGGVSTDTQYF.

This chain joins TRBV29-1 and TRBJ2-1; 12 bases are shared with TRBD2. From germline, CDR1 is SQVTM and CDR2 ANQGSEA. The CDR3 is 14 amino acids. V was clipped by 6 bases and J by 4 bases; unmatched bases: 4. DNA of the CDR3: TGCAGCGTGGATGGACTAGCGGGATACAATGAGCAGTTCTTC. It translates to CSVDGLAGYNEQFF.

The chain couples TRBV30 to TRBJ1-4, with D tentatively TRBD1 (6 bases). Germline CDR1 is GTSNPN and CDR2 is SVGIG (reference sequence). V lost 2 bases to trimming and J lost 5 bases, with 9 bases between them. The CDR3 has 13 residues. The CDR3 region has the DNA TGTGCCTGGAGTTGGGACATCAATGAAAAACTGTTTTTT. This sequence encodes CAWSWDINEKLFF.

The chain has TRBV30 and TRBJ2-7; 7 bases fit TRBD1. CDR1 is GTSNPN and CDR2 is SVGIG in the germline V gene (reference sequence). CDR3 length: 14 amino acids. The J segment lost 3 bases and the V segment lost 6 bases, leaving 11 bases of the junction unmatched. The CDR3 loop is CACTAWTGLYEQYF. CDR3 in DNA: TGTGCCTGCACAGCCTGGACAGGTCTCTACGAGCAGTACTTC.

This rearrangement joins TRBV7-9 to TRBJ1-1; no definite D call. CDR3 length equals 10 residues. Trimming left V 5 bases short and J 8 bases short, with 6 bases between. Germline loops: CDR1 SEHNR, CDR2 FQNEAQ (reference sequence). The CDR3 region has the DNA TGTGCCAGCAGCGTTTCAGAAGCTTTCTTT. This translates into CASSVSEAFF.

The CDR3 sequence: CASSFPGRPSYEQYF. As DNA, the CDR3 is TGTGCCAGCAGCTTCCCGGGGCGTCCCTCCTACGAGCAGTACTTC. V and J are TRBV7-9 and TRBJ2-7; D is perhaps TRBD1 or TRBD2 (5 bases each). Trimming cost V 3 bases and J 0 bases, with 12 bases left between them. Germline V lookup: CDR1 SEHNR, CDR2 FQNEAQ (reference sequence). This CDR3 contains 15 residues.

This clone showed up just a few times. The chain uses TRBV29-1 and TRBJ2-7, with a tentative D call TRBD1 (5 bases). Trimming stripped 0 bases from V and 5 bases from J, with 11 bases between. The length of the CDR3 is 13 residues. The germline V gene encodes CDR1 SQVTM and CDR2 ANQGSEA. CDR3 loop: CSVEEGQGNEQYF. CDR3 bases: TGCAGCGTTGAAGAGGGGCAGGGAAACGAGCAGTACTTC.

This rearrangement joins TRBV13 to TRBJ1-2; TRBD1 aligns across 7 bases. The V gene's germline CDR1 is PRHDT and CDR2 FYEKMQ (reference sequence). The CDR3 totals 16 residues. With V trimmed by 5 bases and J by 2 bases, 11 bases remained unmatched. The CDR3 protein is CASSPATRDSNYGYTF. For the CDR3, the DNA is TGTGCCAGCAGCCCCGCGACCCGGGACAGCAACTATGGCTACACCTTC. Complete variable domain (other parts from reference TRBV13 and TRBJ1-2): AAGVIQSPRHLIKEKRETATLKCYPIPRHDTVYWYQQGPGQDPQFLISFYEKMQSDKGSIPDRFSAQQFSDYHSELNMSSLELGDSALYFCASSPATRDSNYGYTFGSGTRLTVV.

The genes are TRBV29-1 and TRBJ2-3; weak D call: TRBD1 (6 bases). Germline loops: CDR1 SQVTM, CDR2 ANQGSEA. The CDR3 is made up of 13 amino acids. The V end lost 7 bases, the J end lost 4 bases, and 15 bases lay between the germline ends. The CDR3 is CSARDMRSDTQYF. Written as DNA, the CDR3 is TGCAGCGCCCGGGACATGAGGTCAGATACGCAGTATTTT.

This clone was seen a few times. This rearrangement joins TRBV11-2 to TRBJ2-1; D is tentatively TRBD1 or TRBD2 (5 bases each). Trimming cost V 1 base and J 2 bases, with 12 bases left between them. Germline CDR1 SGHAT, CDR2 FQNNGV. The CDR3 has 16 amino acids. CDR3: CASSLVVQGPYNEQFF. The CDR3 bases are TGTGCCAGCAGCTTAGTTGTCCAGGGACCCTACAATGAGCAGTTCTTC.